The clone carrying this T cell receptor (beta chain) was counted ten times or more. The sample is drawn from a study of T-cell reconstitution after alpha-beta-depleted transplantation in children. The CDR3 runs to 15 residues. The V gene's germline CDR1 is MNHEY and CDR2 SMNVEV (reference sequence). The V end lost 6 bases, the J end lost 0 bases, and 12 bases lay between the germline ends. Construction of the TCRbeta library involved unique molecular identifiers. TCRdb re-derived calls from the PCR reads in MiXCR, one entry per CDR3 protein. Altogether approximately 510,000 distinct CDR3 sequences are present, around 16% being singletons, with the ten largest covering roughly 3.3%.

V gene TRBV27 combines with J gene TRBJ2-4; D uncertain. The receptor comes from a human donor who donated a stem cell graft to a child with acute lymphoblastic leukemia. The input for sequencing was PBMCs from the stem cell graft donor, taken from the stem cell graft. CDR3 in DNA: TGTGCCAGCAGCCCCCAGATTCTAGCCAAAAACATTCAGTACTTC. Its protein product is CASSPQILAKNIQYF.